One and the same sample provided the 3 T cell receptor beta chains below, sequenced in a study of control samples from healthy donors and cancer patients. TCRdb's copy holds only in-frame clones and misses some; the assay was immunoSEQ multiplex PCR. The table shows around 80,000 clones, with approximately 90% occurring only once. The source material was blood. Source of these receptors: a woman aged 50 to 60 in good health.

This chain links TRBV6-1 with TRBJ1-4, with TRBD1 as a possible D gene (5 bases). This CDR3 spans 14 amino acids. CDR1 and CDR2 from the germline V gene are MNHNS and SASEGT. The germline V and J ends were trimmed by 1 base and 7 bases, with 10 bases remaining between them. The DNA for the CDR3 is TGTGCCAGCAGTGAAGACAGGTCTGGTGAAAAACTGTTTTTT. Translation: CASSEDRSGEKLFF.

The chain uses TRBV29-1 and TRBJ2-3; D is possibly TRBD1 or TRBD2 (6 bases each). CDR1 SQVTM and CDR2 ANQGSEA come from the germline V gene. This CDR3 has 11 amino acids. V dropped 7 bases and J dropped 7 bases, with 12 bases sitting between them. Here the CDR3 DNA reads TGCAGCGCTTGGGGGGCATATACGCAGTATTTT. The encoded protein is CSAWGAYTQYF.

The chain is built from TRBV15 and TRBJ1-6, with D perhaps TRBD1 (5 bases). This CDR3 has 13 residues. Germline V CDR1 and CDR2: LNHNV, YYDKDF (reference sequence). Between the trimmed V and J ends, which lost 4 bases and 9 bases, there was a span of 10 bases. The CDR3 is CATSIDRGSPLHF. In DNA, the CDR3 is TGTGCCACCAGCATCGATAGGGGTTCACCCCTCCACTTT.